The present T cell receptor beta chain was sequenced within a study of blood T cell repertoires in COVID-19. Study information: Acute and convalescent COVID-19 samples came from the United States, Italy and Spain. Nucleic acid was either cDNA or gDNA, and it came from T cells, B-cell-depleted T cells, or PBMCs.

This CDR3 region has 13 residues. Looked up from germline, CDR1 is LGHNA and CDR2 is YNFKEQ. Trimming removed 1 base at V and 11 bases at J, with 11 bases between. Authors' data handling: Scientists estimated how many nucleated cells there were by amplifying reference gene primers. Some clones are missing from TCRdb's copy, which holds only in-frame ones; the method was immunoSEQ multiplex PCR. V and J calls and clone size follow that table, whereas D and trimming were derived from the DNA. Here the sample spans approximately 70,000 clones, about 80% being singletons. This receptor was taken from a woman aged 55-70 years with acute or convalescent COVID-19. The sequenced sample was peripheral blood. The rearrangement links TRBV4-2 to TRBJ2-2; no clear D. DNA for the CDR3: TGTGCCAGCAGCCAAGCGGTGCCTCCTGAGCTGTTTTTT. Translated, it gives CASSQAVPPELFF.